This is a list of T cell receptor beta chains from one sample in a study of blood T cell repertoires in COVID-19. Data came from immunoSEQ multiplex PCR; TCRdb stores just in-frame clones and leaves some out. The table has more than 200,000 clones, approximately 83% seen once; the top ten hold 4.4%. The source material was peripheral blood. The source is a man between 50 and 59 years old with active or convalescent COVID-19. The CDR3 runs from the conserved cysteine through the conserved F or W. A D gene is named only where the DNA matches it firmly. Size tells how often a clone was seen (once, few, many) or the class of an expanded clone, and some rows leave it out.

-	TRBV5-4	TRBJ1-4	-	CASSLDQGSTKKLFF	TGTGCCAGCAGCTTGGACCAGGGAAGCACAAAAAAACTGTTTTTT
-	TRBV6-5	TRBJ1-3	-	CASVGTASGNTIYF	TGTGCCAGCGTTGGGACTGCCTCTGGAAACACCATATATTTT
-	TRBV30	TRBJ1-6	-	CAWRKSFGTYNSPLHF	TGTGCCTGGAGAAAATCATTCGGGACATATAATTCACCCCTCCACTTT
TRBD2	TRBV6-5	TRBJ2-2	-	CASVPRGVGGELFF	TGTGCCAGCGTCCCCCGGGGGGTGGGCGGGGAGCTGTTTTTT
-	TRBV2	TRBJ2-1	few	CASRLDNEQFF	TGTGCCAGCAGACTAGATAATGAGCAGTTCTTC
-	TRBV18	TRBJ1-2	few	CASSPPGSEGGYGYTF	TGTGCCAGCTCACCACCAGGCAGCGAAGGGGGCTATGGCTACACCTTC
-	TRBV7-2	TRBJ1-2	few	CASSLVGQANYGYTF	TGTGCCAGCAGCTTAGTGGGGCAAGCTAACTATGGCTACACCTTC
-	TRBV4-1	TRBJ1-1	-	CASSLTGGGYLGNTEAFF	TGCGCCAGCAGCCTAACAGGCGGAGGGTACTTAGGGAACACTGAAGCTTTCTTT
-	TRBV7-8	TRBJ2-7	-	CASSPPRQGRVYEQYF	TGTGCCAGCAGTCCCCCCCGTCAGGGGAGAGTATACGAGCAGTACTTC
TRBD1	TRBV19	TRBJ1-2	-	CATSSGTGAVPYYGYTF	TGTGCCACATCTTCCGGGACAGGGGCGGTCCCCTACTATGGCTACACCTTC
TRBD2	TRBV28	TRBJ2-3	-	CASRTSGGGGDTQYF	TGTGCCAGCAGGACTAGCGGGGGGGGCGGAGATACGCAGTATTTT
TRBD1	TRBV7-9	TRBJ1-3	-	CASSSGTVPGNTIYF	TGTGCCAGCAGCTCCGGGACAGTCCCTGGAAACACCATATATTTT
TRBD1	TRBV6-5	TRBJ2-7	-	CASSLGQGYEQYF	TGTGCCAGCAGTCTGGGACAGGGGTACGAGCAGTACTTC
TRBD1	TRBV4-1	TRBJ1-1	-	CASSQEGQGFGTEAFF	TGCGCCAGCAGCCAAGAAGGACAGGGGTTTGGGACTGAAGCTTTCTTT
-	TRBV7-6	TRBJ2-7	once	CASSPNRDEQYF	TGTGCCAGCAGCCCGAACAGGGACGAGCAGTACTTC
-	TRBV30	TRBJ1-1	-	CAWSNQVGTEAFF	TGTGCCTGGAGTAACCAGGTCGGCACTGAAGCTTTCTTT
-	TRBV15	TRBJ2-2	-	CATSRDRAGGTGELFF	TGTGCCACCAGCAGAGATCGGGCAGGAGGCACCGGGGAGCTGTTTTTT
-	TRBV27	TRBJ2-1	-	CASSLLGRDTEQFF	TGTGCCAGCAGTTTATTAGGCCGGGACACAGAGCAGTTCTTC
TRBD2	TRBV7-2	TRBJ2-3	-	CASSPGLDTDTQYF	TGTGCCAGCAGCCCGGGACTAGACACAGATACGCAGTATTTT
TRBD1	TRBV25-1	TRBJ1-1	-	CASRGTGVNTEAFF	TGTGCCAGCAGGGGGACAGGGGTGAACACTGAAGCTTTCTTT
-	TRBV5-5	TRBJ1-5	-	CASSRGLDQPQHF	TGTGCCAGCAGCAGGGGCCTAGATCAGCCCCAGCATTTT
TRBD1	TRBV12-3/TRBV12-4	TRBJ1-6	-	CASSRQGDSPLHF	TGTGCCAGCAGTCGACAGGGGGATTCACCCCTCCACTTT
TRBD1	TRBV28	TRBJ1-5	-	CASSLSGTGLGIDQPQHF	TGTGCCAGCAGTTTATCAGGGACAGGGTTGGGAATTGATCAGCCCCAGCATTTT